Following are 22 T cell receptor beta chains from one sample sequenced in a study of monozygotic twins with inflammatory bowel disease. For each CDR3 protein, TCRdb gives one entry from its re-call of the 5' RACE reads, without DNA. Its clone listing holds 150,000 or so distinct CDR3 sequences. Sequenced sample: blood. These receptors were obtained from a human donor with ulcerative colitis or Crohn's disease, or a healthy co-twin of an affected twin (not recorded which).

The chain's CDR3 is CSVQAGGYGYTF. This rearrangement joins TRBV29-1 to TRBJ1-2; checking the TCRdb D call of TRBD1 is not possible without DNA. Germline lookup yields CDR1 SQVTM and CDR2 ANQGSEA. The CDR3 has 12 residues.

The chain is built from TRBV20-1 and TRBJ2-1; TCRdb outputs TRBD1, but without DNA this stays unchecked. The CDR3 length is 14 residues. Per the germline V gene, CDR1 is DFQATT and CDR2 is SNEGSKA (reference sequence). The CDR3 loop is CSARPTGGVNEQFF.

This sequence joins TRBV28 and TRBJ2-3; TCRdb picks TRBD1, but there is no DNA to check that call. Germline CDR1 and CDR2: MDHEN and SYDVKM. There are 14 residues in the CDR3. The CDR3 region is CASSFAGRLDTQYF.

The chain links TRBV20-1 to TRBJ2-1. The CDR3 contains 15 residues. Germline values: CDR1 DFQATT, CDR2 SNEGSKA (reference sequence). The CDR3 reads CSARDQAYDYNEQFF.

This chain joins TRBV5-5 and TRBJ1-2. The CDR3 is 16 amino acids. The germline V gene encodes CDR1 SGHKS and CDR2 YYEKEE (reference sequence). CDR3 amino acids: CASSPQDVHPNYGYTF.

CDR3 loop: CAISESSGTGELFF. V is TRBV10-3 and J is TRBJ2-2. This CDR3 region has 14 residues. Germline lookup yields CDR1 ENHRY and CDR2 SYGVKD.

V and J are TRBV5-1 and TRBJ2-7. Germline lookup yields CDR1 SGHRS and CDR2 YFSETQ. CDR3 length: 12 residues. The CDR3 here is CASSLLMGEQYF.

The CDR3 sequence: CASSLVPGPISYEQYF. The chain joins TRBV5-6 to TRBJ2-7; checking the TCRdb D call of TRBD1 is not possible without DNA. This CDR3 is 16 amino acids long. Germline V lookup: CDR1 SGHDT, CDR2 YYEEEE.

The CDR3 protein is CASSLALNGPRGENTGELFF. The chain carries TRBV7-2 and TRBJ2-2; TCRdb selects TRBD2, and the lack of DNA leaves this call unchecked. The CDR3 loop spans 20 amino acids. Germline CDR1 reads SGHTA; CDR2 reads FQGNSA. Filled out from reference TRBV7-2 and TRBJ2-2, the complete variable domain reads GAGVSQSPSNKVTEKGKDVELRCDPISGHTALYWYRQSLGQGLEFLIYFQGNSAPDKSGLPSDRFSAERTGGSVSTLTIQRTQQEDSAVYLCASSLALNGPRGENTGELFFGEGSRLTVL.

CDR3 amino acids: CASSEGFSGRLLETQYF. V gene TRBV10-1 combines with J gene TRBJ2-5; TCRdb picks TRBD2, but there is no DNA to check that call. CDR3 length: 17 residues. Germline CDR1 and CDR2: WNHNN and SYGVQD (reference sequence).

This chain uses TRBV7-9 with TRBJ1-1. Germline lookup yields CDR1 SEHNR and CDR2 FQNEAQ (reference sequence). The CDR3 consists of 13 residues. The CDR3 spells CASSLLLDTEAFF.

V and J are TRBV7-6 and TRBJ1-4; TCRdb gives TRBD1 as the D gene, but with no DNA this cannot be confirmed. This CDR3 contains 14 residues. Germline loops: CDR1 SGHVS, CDR2 FNYEAQ. CDR3 protein: CASGVPGQMEKLFF.

This chain joins TRBV10-2 and TRBJ2-5. CDR1 and CDR2 from the germline V gene are WSHSY and SAAADI. CDR3 length: 13 amino acids. The CDR3: CASSEGARETQYF.

The chain links TRBV3-1 to TRBJ2-7; absent DNA, TCRdb's TRBD1 call cannot be checked. CDR1 is LGHDT, CDR2 YNNKEL, per germline (reference sequence). This CDR3 has 15 amino acids. The CDR3 here is CASSPLGGSSHEQYF.

V and J are TRBV12-3 or TRBV12-4 and TRBJ1-2. The CDR3 contains 13 residues. This CDR3 is CASSFSATYGYTF.

The chain uses TRBV30 and TRBJ2-1. CDR1 GTSNPN and CDR2 SVGIG come from the germline V gene (reference sequence). CDR3 length: 14 residues. CDR3 loop: CAGGSTSSYNEQFF. Drawing the rest from reference TRBV30 and TRBJ2-1, the complete variable domain is SQTIHQWPATLVQPVGSPLSLECTVEGTSNPNLYWYRQAAGRGLQLLFYSVGIGQISSEVPQNLSASRPQDRQFILSSKKLLLSDSGFYLCAGGSTSSYNEQFFGPGTRLTVL.

The chain couples TRBV11-1 to TRBJ2-3. In germline, CDR1 is SGHAT, CDR2 FQDESV (reference sequence). This CDR3 has 17 amino acids. The CDR3: CASSLGRGRIFTDTQYF.

This chain uses TRBV6-1 with TRBJ1-2. Germline V gives CDR1 MNHNS, CDR2 SASEGT. CDR3 length: 13 residues. This CDR3 is CASSEQQHYGYTF.

The chain carries TRBV20-1 and TRBJ2-1; the D gene TCRdb calls, TRBD2, cannot be checked with no DNA. The CDR3 is made up of 14 amino acids. In germline, CDR1 is DFQATT, CDR2 SNEGSKA (reference sequence). CDR3 in amino acids: CSASPPSDYNEQFF.

The rearrangement joins TRBV7-2 to TRBJ2-7; TCRdb names TRBD2, which stays unverified in the absence of DNA. Per germline, CDR1 SGHTA and CDR2 FQGNSA. The CDR3 has 14 residues. The CDR3 here is CASSLARASYEQYF. Combining the CDR3 with reference TRBV7-2 and TRBJ2-7 gives the whole variable domain GAGVSQSPSNKVTEKGKDVELRCDPISGHTALYWYRQSLGQGLEFLIYFQGNSAPDKSGLPSDRFSAERTGGSVSTLTIQRTQQEDSAVYLCASSLARASYEQYFGPGTRLTVT.

The chain couples TRBV12-5 to TRBJ2-1; no DNA is available, so the TRBD1 call from TCRdb remains unchecked. The CDR3 length is 14 residues. The germline V gene encodes CDR1 LGHNT and CDR2 FRNRAP. The chain's CDR3 is CASVLAGQSNEQFF.

The V and J genes are TRBV10-3 and TRBJ2-5; TCRdb returns TRBD1, unconfirmable since there is no DNA. The V gene's germline CDR1 is ENHRY and CDR2 SYGVKD. The CDR3 spans 13 residues. The chain's CDR3 is CAIRSSGEETQYF.